This T cell receptor (beta chain) was documented in a study of control samples from healthy donors and cancer patients. Clones were read by immunoSEQ multiplex PCR, and TCRdb kept only the in-frame ones, dropping some. The table includes 75,000 to 95,000 clones, approximately 93% detected once. CDR1 is SNHLY and CDR2 is FYNNEI in the germline V gene. This CDR3 is 15 amino acids long. Trimming took off 3 bases at V and 4 bases at J, with 15 bases between the two ends. Material: blood. This clonotype was sampled from a woman in her 30s in good health. The chain uses TRBV2 and TRBJ1-2; D may be TRBD1 (5 bases). DNA of the CDR3: TGTGCCAGCAGTGATGGTATAGAGAGGGGCTATGGCTACACCTTC. This gives the protein CASSDGIERGYGYTF.